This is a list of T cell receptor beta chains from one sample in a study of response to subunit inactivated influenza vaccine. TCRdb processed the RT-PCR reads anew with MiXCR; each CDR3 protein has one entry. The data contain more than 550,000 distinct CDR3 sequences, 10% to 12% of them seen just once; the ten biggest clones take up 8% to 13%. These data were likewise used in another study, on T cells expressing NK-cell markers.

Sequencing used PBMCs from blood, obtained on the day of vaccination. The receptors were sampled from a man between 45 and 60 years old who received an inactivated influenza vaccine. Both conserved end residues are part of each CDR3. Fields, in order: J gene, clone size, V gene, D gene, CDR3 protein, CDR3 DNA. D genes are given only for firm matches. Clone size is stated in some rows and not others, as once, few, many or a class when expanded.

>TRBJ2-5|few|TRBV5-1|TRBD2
CASSLEGLAGPQETQYF
TGCGCCAGCAGCTTGGAGGGACTAGCGGGGCCCCAAGAGACCCAGTACTTC
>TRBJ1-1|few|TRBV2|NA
CASKYGNTEAFF
TGTGCCAGCAAGTATGGGAACACTGAAGCTTTCTTT
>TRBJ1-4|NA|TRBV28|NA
CASGTGSEKLFF
TGTGCCAGCGGAACAGGGTCTGAAAAACTGTTTTTT
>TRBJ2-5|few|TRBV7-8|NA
CASSPLAGLYQETQYF
TGTGCCAGCAGCCCCCTCGCGGGGCTTTACCAAGAGACCCAGTACTTC
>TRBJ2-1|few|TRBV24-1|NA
CATSGGAPSYNEQFF
TGTGCCACCAGTGGCGGAGCCCCGTCCTACAATGAGCAGTTCTTC
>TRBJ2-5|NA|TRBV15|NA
CATSRARTDQETQYF
TGTGCCACCAGCAGAGCCAGGACAGATCAAGAGACCCAGTACTTC
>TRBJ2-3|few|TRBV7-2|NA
CASTPGGSSTDTQYF
TGTGCCAGCACCCCGGGCGGATCTAGCACAGATACGCAGTATTTT
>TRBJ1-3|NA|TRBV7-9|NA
CASSLRSVDSSGNTIYF
TGTGCCAGCAGCTTAAGGTCCGTCGACAGCTCTGGAAACACCATATATTTT
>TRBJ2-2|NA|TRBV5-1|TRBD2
CASSLPPGLALSNTGELFF
TGCGCCAGCAGCTTGCCCCCGGGACTAGCGCTATCGAACACCGGGGAGCTGTTTTTT
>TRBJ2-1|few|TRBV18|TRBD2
CASSPGGLAGAPYNEQFF
TGTGCCAGCTCACCTGGGGGACTAGCGGGTGCCCCCTACAATGAGCAGTTCTTC
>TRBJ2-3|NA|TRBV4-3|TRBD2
CASSSGTSGAGTDTQYF
TGCGCCAGCAGCTCAGGGACTAGCGGGGCCGGCACAGATACGCAGTATTTT
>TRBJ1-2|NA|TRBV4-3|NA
CASSQTPRDANYGYTF
TGCGCCAGCAGCCAAACTCCCCGGGATGCTAACTATGGCTACACCTTC
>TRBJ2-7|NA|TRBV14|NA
CASSQNPTSYEQYF
TGTGCCAGCAGCCAAAACCCTACCTCCTACGAGCAGTACTTC
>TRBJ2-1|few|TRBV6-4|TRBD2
CASSDASGGLNEQFF
TGTGCCAGCAGTGACGCTAGCGGGGGACTAAATGAGCAGTTCTTC
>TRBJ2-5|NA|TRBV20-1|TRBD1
CSAKRQGSRETQYF
TGCAGTGCTAAACGACAGGGGAGTAGGGAGACCCAGTACTTC
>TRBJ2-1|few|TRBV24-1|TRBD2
CAKGTSGSRGTGHEQFF
TGTGCCAAGGGGACTAGCGGGAGTAGGGGGACCGGCCATGAGCAGTTCTTC
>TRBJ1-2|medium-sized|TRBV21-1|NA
CASSLLITQGIYTF
TGTGCCAGCAGCCTGCTTATAACGCAAGGAATCTACACCTTC
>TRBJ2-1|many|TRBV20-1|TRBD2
CSARSTSGGDEQFF
TGCAGTGCTAGGTCGACTAGCGGGGGGGATGAGCAGTTCTTC
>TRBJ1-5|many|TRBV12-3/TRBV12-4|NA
CASSRTAGYQPQHF
TGTGCCAGCAGCCGGACCGCCGGTTATCAGCCCCAGCATTTT
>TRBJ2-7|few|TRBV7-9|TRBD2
CASSEILGTSGRYEQYF
TGTGCCAGCAGCGAAATACTCGGGACTAGCGGACGGTACGAGCAGTACTTC
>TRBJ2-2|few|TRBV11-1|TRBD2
CASSKPSSGGGSSNTGELFF
TGTGCCAGCAGCAAACCTAGCTCGGGGGGGGGCTCTTCGAACACCGGGGAGCTGTTTTTT
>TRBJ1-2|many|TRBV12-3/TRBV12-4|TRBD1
CASSLGTGDGYTF
TGTGCCAGCAGTTTAGGGACAGGGGACGGCTACACCTTC
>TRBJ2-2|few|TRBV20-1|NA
CSARDLDGGATGELFF
TGCAGTGCTAGAGATCTTGACGGGGGAGCCACCGGGGAGCTGTTTTTT
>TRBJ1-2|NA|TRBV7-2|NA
CASSLGGASVGYTF
TGTGCCAGCAGCTTAGGGGGCGCTTCGGTTGGCTACACCTTC
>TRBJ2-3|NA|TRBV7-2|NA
CASSFGGGPTDTQYF
TGTGCCAGCAGCTTTGGCGGGGGCCCCACAGATACGCAGTATTTT
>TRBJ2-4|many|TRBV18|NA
CASSQQTVNIQYF
TGTGCCAGCTCACAACAGACAGTAAACATTCAGTACTTC
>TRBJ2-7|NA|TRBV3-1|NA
CASSSFGDNEQYF
TGTGCCAGCAGCTCATTTGGGGACAACGAGCAGTACTTC
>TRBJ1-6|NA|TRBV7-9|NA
CASSLVNSPLHF
TGTGCCAGCAGCTTGGTGAATTCACCCCTCCACTTT
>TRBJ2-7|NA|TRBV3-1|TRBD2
CASSTRLAGEGVQYF
TGTGCCAGCAGCACGCGACTAGCGGGAGAAGGAGTGCAGTACTTC
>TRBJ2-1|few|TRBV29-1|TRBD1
CSVVKDRGIEQFF
TGCAGCGTTGTAAAGGACAGGGGAATTGAGCAGTTCTTC
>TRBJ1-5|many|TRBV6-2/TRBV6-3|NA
CASSFPGAYSNQPQHF
TGTGCCAGCAGTTTCCCAGGGGCGTATAGCAATCAGCCCCAGCATTTT
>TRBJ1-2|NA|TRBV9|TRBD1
CASSGDRDGYGYTF
TGTGCCAGCAGCGGAGACAGGGACGGCTATGGCTACACCTTC
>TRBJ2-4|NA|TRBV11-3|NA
CASSLVEGIQYF
TGTGCCAGCAGCCTAGTTGAAGGCATTCAGTACTTC
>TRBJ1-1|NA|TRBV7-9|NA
CASSLGSRTEAFF
TGTGCCAGCAGCTTAGGGTCCAGGACAGAAGCTTTCTTT
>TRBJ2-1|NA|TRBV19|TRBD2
CASSIRREGSNEQFF
TGTGCCAGTAGTATTCGGCGGGAGGGTTCCAATGAGCAGTTCTTC
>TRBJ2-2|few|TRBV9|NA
CASSPGPLMKTGELFF
TGTGCCAGCAGCCCCGGACCCCTCATGAAGACCGGGGAGCTGTTTTTT
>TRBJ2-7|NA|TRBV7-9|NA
CASSLDLAYEQYF
TGTGCCAGCAGCTTAGATCTGGCGTACGAGCAGTACTTC
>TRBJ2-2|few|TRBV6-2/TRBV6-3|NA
CASSYKGTPTGELFF
TGTGCCAGCAGTTACAAGGGGACCCCCACCGGGGAGCTGTTTTTT
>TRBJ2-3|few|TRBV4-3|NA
CASSQDGGLSTDTQYF
TGCGCCAGCAGCCAAGATGGGGGGCTGAGCACAGATACGCAGTATTTT
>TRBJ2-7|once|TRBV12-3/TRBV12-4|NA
CASSFGGEYYF
TGTGCCAGCAGTTTTGGGGGAGAGTATTACTTC
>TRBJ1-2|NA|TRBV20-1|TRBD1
CSASPGQVVTYGYTF
TGCAGTGCTAGTCCGGGACAGGTCGTAACCTATGGCTACACCTTC
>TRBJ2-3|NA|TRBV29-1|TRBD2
CSVEDLTSGGTDTKYF
TGCAGCGTTGAAGATTTAACTAGCGGGGGCACAGATACGAAGTATTTT
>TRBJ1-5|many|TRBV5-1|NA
CASSPGTRNQPQHF
TGCGCCAGCAGCCCAGGGACAAGGAATCAGCCCCAGCATTTT
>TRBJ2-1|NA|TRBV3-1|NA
CASSQGGSGVAEQFF
TGTGCCAGCAGCCAGGGGGGCTCAGGGGTTGCTGAGCAGTTCTTC
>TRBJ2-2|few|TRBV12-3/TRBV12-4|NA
CASTPTRAGELFF
TGTGCCAGCACCCCGACTAGGGCCGGGGAGCTGTTTTTT
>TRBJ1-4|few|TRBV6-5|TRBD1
CASSFSGTAGEKLFF
TGTGCCAGCAGTTTCTCCGGGACAGCCGGGGAAAAACTGTTTTTT
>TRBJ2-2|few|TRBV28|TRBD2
CASSLRAGGRTGELFF
TGTGCCAGCAGTTTAAGAGCGGGGGGGCGTACCGGGGAGCTGTTTTTT
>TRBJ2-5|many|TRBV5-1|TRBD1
CASSFGTAKETQYF
TGCGCCAGCAGCTTTGGGACAGCAAAAGAGACCCAGTACTTC
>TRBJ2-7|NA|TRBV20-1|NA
CSASAPPYEQYF
TGCAGTGCTAGCGCACCACCCTACGAGCAGTACTTC
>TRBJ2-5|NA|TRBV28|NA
CASSNWDDETQYF
TGTGCCAGCAGTAATTGGGATGACGAGACCCAGTACTTC
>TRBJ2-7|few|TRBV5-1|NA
CASSLFDSSYEQYF
TGCGCCAGCAGCTTGTTCGACAGCTCCTACGAGCAGTACTTC
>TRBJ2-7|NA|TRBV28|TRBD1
CASSFRGFTYEQYF
TGTGCCAGCAGTTTCAGGGGGTTTACCTACGAGCAGTACTTC
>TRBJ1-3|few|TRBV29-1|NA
CSVGLRRTGGNTIYF
TGCAGCGTTGGCTTACGGCGGACCGGGGGAAACACCATATATTTT
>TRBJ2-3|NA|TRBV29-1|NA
CSVEDRVGASTDTQYF
TGCAGCGTTGAAGATCGGGTCGGAGCTAGCACAGATACGCAGTATTTT
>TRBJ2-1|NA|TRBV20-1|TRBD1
CSAWPGQNRYEQFF
TGCAGTGCTTGGCCGGGACAGAATCGGTATGAGCAGTTCTTC
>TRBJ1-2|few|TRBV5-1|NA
CASSLGDSGYTF
TGCGCCAGCAGCTTGGGGGATTCGGGCTACACCTTC
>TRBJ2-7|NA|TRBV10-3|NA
CAISGDATYEQYF
TGTGCCATCAGTGGGGACGCCACCTACGAGCAGTACTTC
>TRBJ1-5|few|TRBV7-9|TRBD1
CASSRKTGEGVEPQHF
TGTGCCAGCAGCCGCAAGACAGGGGAAGGTGTTGAGCCCCAGCATTTT
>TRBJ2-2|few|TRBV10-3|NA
CAISAGGMNTGELFF
TGTGCCATCAGTGCGGGGGGCATGAACACCGGGGAGCTGTTTTTT